The clone carrying this T cell receptor (beta chain) has a handful of counts. Its antigen is not identified. The CDR3 runs 16 residues. Germline loops: CDR1 SGHTA, CDR2 FQGNSA. The ends were cut back, 0 bases at V and 7 bases at J, with 17 bases in the middle. Clones were sequenced by immunoSEQ multiplex PCR, and TCRdb holds only the in-frame ones, with some missing. The sample shows about 29,000 clones, about 87% of them seen only once. These data originate in a study of lymphopenia after photon versus proton radiotherapy. The study, taken as a whole, reports: Oligoclonal CD8+ Temra expansion after nadir drove photon patients' diversity drop. Photon-treated patients lost naive T cells and TCR diversity; proton-treated stayed stable. Authors raise, but do not show, better survival with proton therapy.

This sequence joins TRBV7-2 and TRBJ2-3, with D maybe TRBD2 (8 bases). The TCR comes from a woman aged 60-75 years with cholangiocarcinoma. Some clones in this sample may be carry-over from other donors' samples. The specimen was peripheral blood, collected from a patient treated with proton-based radiotherapy. CDR3 coding DNA: TGTGCCAGCAGCTTAGCCAAGCGGGAGAGGGGGCATACGCAGTATTTT. The encoded protein is CASSLAKRERGHTQYF.